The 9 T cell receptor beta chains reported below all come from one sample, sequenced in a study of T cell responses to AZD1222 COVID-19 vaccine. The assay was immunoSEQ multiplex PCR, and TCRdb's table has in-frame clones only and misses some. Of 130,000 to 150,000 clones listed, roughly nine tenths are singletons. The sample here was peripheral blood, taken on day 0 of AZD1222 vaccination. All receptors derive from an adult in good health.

CDR3 residues: CASSLIDATGLNTIYF. Written as DNA, the CDR3 is TGTGCCAGCAGTCTTATCGACGCAACAGGCCTGAACACCATATATTTT. This chain connects TRBV28 to TRBJ1-3; D is possibly TRBD1 (5 bases). V lost 5 bases, J lost 7 bases, and 21 bases lay in between. CDR1 and CDR2 from the germline V gene are MDHEN and SYDVKM. This CDR3 contains 16 residues.

CDR3 sequence (DNA): TGTGCCAGCAACCTAATTGGGGGTGGCACTGAAGCTTTCTTT. This translates into CASNLIGGGTEAFF. The chain employs TRBV27 and TRBJ1-1, with D possibly matching TRBD1 (5 bases). Trimming shortened V by 7 bases and J by 4 bases, and 16 bases separated the two germline ends. CDR1 and CDR2 from the germline V gene are MNHEY and SMNVEV (reference sequence). CDR3 size: 14 residues.

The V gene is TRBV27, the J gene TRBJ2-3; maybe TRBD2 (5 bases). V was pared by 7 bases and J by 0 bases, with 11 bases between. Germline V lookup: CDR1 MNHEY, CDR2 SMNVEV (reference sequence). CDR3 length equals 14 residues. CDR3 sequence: CASKDRGSTDTQYF. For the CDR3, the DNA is TGTGCCAGCAAGGACCGGGGTAGCACAGATACGCAGTATTTT.

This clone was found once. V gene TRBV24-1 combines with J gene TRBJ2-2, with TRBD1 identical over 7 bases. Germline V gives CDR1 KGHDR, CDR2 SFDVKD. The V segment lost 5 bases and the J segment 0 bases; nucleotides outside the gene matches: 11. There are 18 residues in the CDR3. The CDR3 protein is CATSGPGQARTNTGELFF. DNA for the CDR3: TGTGCCACCAGTGGCCCTGGACAGGCTAGGACGAACACCGGGGAGCTGTTTTTT.

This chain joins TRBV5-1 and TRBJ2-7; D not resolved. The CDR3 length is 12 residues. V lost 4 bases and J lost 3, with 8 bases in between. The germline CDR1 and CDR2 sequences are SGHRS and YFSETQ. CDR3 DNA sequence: TGCGCCAGCAGCCTGTCAAACTACGAGCAGTACTTC. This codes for CASSLSNYEQYF.

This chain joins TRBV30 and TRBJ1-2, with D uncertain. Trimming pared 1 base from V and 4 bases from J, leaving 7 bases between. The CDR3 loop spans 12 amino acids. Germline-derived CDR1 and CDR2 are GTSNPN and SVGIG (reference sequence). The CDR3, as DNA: TGTGCCTGGAGTGGGTACTCCTATGGCTACACCTTC. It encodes CAWSGYSYGYTF.

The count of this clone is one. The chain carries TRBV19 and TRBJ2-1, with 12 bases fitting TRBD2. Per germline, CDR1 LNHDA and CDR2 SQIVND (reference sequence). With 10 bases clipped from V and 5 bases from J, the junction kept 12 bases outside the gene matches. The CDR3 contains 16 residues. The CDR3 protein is CATGGTSGSQHNEQFF. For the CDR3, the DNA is TGTGCCACCGGGGGGACTAGCGGGTCTCAGCACAATGAGCAGTTCTTC.

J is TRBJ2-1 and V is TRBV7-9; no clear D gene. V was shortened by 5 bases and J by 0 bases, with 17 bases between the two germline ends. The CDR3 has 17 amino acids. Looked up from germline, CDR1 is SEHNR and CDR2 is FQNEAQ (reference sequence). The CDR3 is CASSPRFDSSSYNEQFF. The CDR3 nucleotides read TGTGCCAGCAGCCCCCGGTTTGATTCGAGCTCCTACAATGAGCAGTTCTTC.

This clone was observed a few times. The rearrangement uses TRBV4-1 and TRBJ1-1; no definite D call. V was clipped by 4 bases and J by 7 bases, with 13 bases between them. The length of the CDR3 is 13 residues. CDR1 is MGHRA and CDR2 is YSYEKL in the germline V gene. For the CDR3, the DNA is TGCGCCAGCAGCCTCGGACGGTGGGGTGAAGCTTTCTTT. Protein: CASSLGRWGEAFF.